This note documents a single T cell receptor (beta chain) sequence. TCRdb redid the calling of the RT-PCR reads with MiXCR, one entry per CDR3 protein. The sample holds some 200,000 distinct CDR3 sequences; more than 35% are singletons and the top ten take about 35%. V gave up 5 bases and J gave up 2 bases, with 10 bases separating them. This CDR3 is built from 13 residues. The germline V gene has CDR1 SGHAT and CDR2 FQNNGV. The data stem from a study of patients and donors after allogeneic stem cell transplantation. Source material: blood, either unsorted or a sorted T cell fraction (not recorded which). The clonotype comes from a human donor who was either an allogeneic HSCT recipient or a stem cell or donor lymphocyte infusion donor (not recorded which). It is not recorded whose cells these are; they may come from a transplant donor. This chain uses TRBV11-2 with TRBJ2-7; D possibly corresponds to TRBD1 (5 bases). CDR3 in amino acids: CASSPGSAYEQYF. CDR3 in DNA: TGTGCCAGCAGCCCAGGGTCGGCCTACGAGCAGTACTTC.